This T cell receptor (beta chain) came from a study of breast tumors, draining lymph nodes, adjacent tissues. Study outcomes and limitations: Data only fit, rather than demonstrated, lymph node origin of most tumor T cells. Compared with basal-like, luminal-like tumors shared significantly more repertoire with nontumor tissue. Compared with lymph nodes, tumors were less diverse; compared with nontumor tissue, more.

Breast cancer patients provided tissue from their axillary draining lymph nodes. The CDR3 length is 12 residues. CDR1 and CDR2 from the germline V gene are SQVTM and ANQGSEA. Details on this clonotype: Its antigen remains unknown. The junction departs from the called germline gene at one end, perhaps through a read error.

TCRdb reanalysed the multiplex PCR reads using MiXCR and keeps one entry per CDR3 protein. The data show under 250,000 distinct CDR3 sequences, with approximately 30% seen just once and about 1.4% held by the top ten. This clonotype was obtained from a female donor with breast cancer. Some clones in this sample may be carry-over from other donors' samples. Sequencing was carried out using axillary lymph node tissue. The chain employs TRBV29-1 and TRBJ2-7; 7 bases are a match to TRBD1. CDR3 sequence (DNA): TGCAGCGTCGAATCGACAGGGCGCGAGCAGTGCTTC. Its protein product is CSVESTGREQCF.